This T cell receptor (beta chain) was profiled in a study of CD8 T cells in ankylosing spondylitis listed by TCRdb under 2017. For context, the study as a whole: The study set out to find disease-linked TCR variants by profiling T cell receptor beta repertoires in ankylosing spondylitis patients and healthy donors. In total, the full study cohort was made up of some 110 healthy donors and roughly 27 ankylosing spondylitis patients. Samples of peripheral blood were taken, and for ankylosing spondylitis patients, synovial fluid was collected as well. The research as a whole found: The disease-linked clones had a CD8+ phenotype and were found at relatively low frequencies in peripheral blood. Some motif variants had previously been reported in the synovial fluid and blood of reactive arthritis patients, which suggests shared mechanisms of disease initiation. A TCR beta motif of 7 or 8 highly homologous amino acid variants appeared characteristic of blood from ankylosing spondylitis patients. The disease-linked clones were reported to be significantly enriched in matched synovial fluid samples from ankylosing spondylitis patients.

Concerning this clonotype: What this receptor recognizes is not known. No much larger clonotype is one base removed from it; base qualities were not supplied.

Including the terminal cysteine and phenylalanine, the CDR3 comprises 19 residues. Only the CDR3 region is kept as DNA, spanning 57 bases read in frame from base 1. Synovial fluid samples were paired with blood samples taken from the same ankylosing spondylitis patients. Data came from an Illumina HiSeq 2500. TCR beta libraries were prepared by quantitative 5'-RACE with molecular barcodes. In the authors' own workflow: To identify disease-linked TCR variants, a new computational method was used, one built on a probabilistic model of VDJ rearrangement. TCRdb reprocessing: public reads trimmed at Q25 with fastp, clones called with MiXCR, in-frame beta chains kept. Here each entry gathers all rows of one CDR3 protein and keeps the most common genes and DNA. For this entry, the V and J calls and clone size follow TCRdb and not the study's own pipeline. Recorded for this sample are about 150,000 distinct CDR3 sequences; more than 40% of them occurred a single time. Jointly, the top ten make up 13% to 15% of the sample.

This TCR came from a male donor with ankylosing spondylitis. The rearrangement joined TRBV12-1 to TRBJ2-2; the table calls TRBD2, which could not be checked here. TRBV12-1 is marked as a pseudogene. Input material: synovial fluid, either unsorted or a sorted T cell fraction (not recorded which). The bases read TGTGCCAGCAGCGTCGATCCGGGACTAGCGGGAGGGCTTTCCGGGGAGCTGTTTTTT. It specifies CASSVDPGLAGGLSGELFF.